One and the same sample provided the 9 T cell receptor beta chains below, sequenced in a study of T cell responses to AZD1222 COVID-19 vaccine. This table comes from immunoSEQ multiplex PCR, and its TCRdb copy is limited to in-frame clones, with some not included. The sample lists some 150,000 clones; approximately 88% were seen once. The material was peripheral blood, obtained 28 days after the second AZD1222 dose. These receptors all come from an adult who received the AZD1222 COVID-19 vaccine.

The chain recombines TRBV29-1 with TRBJ1-1; weak D call: TRBD1 (6 bases). The CDR3 spans 15 residues. Trimming stripped 3 bases from V and 4 bases from J, with 18 bases between. Germline CDR1 and CDR2: SQVTM and ANQGSEA. The CDR3 DNA sequence: TGCAGCGTTGAGGCGGGACAAACCGCAGGCACTGAAGCTTTCTTT. This sequence encodes CSVEAGQTAGTEAFF.

This chain links TRBV9 with TRBJ2-7; TRBD1 agrees at 9 bases. The CDR3 spans 15 residues. The V gene's germline CDR1 is SGDLS and CDR2 YYNGEE. Losses at the gene ends were 3 bases for V and 2 bases for J; bases not matched to a gene: 6. The CDR3 here is CASSDPGTGTYEQYF. The CDR3 DNA is TGTGCCAGCAGCGACCCCGGGACAGGGACCTACGAGCAGTACTTC.

This clone is a singleton in its sample. This chain connects TRBV5-1 to TRBJ2-5; TRBD2 matches at 8 bases. The CDR3 totals 14 residues. Germline lookup yields CDR1 SGHRS and CDR2 YFSETQ. Losses at the gene ends were 7 bases for V and 2 bases for J; bases not matched to a gene: 7. CDR3: CASSPGTRQETQYF. The CDR3 nucleotides are TGCGCCAGCTCCCCAGGGACTAGGCAAGAGACCCAGTACTTC.

The CDR3 DNA reads as TGTGCCAGCAGCGTAGTGGCGGATACCTACGAGCAGTACTTC. It is translated as CASSVVADTYEQYF. The chain is built from TRBV9 and TRBJ2-7; D unresolved. V lost 0 bases, J lost 2 bases, and 9 bases lay in between. This CDR3 has 14 amino acids. Germline CDR1 reads SGDLS; CDR2 reads YYNGEE.

This rearrangement joins TRBV5-1 to TRBJ2-7; 8 positions agree with TRBD2. V shed 2 bases, J shed 2 bases, and the junction held 18 bases outside the gene matches. CDR3 length: 19 amino acids. Looked up from germline, CDR1 is SGHRS and CDR2 is YFSETQ. This CDR3 reads CASSFSFTSGLGNTYEQYF. The CDR3 nucleotides read TGCGCCAGCAGCTTTTCCTTCACTAGCGGTTTGGGCAATACCTACGAGCAGTACTTC. Together with reference TRBV5-1 and TRBJ2-7, the CDR3 gives the full variable domain: KAGVTQTPRYLIKTRGQQVTLSCSPISGHRSVSWYQQTPGQGLQFLFEYFSETQRNKGNFPGRFSGRQFSNSRSEMNVSTLELGDSALYLCASSFSFTSGLGNTYEQYFGPGTRLTVT.

This clone came up once. The V gene is TRBV4-1, the J gene TRBJ1-2, with D possibly being TRBD1 (5 bases). Germline CDR1 is MGHRA and CDR2 is YSYEKL. The CDR3 totals 15 residues. V gave up 0 bases and J gave up 7 bases, with 15 bases separating them. The CDR3: CASSQEGVGTLGYTF. CDR3 sequence (DNA): TGCGCCAGCAGCCAAGAGGGGGTCGGGACTCTTGGCTACACCTTC.

The V and J genes are TRBV4-1 and TRBJ1-2; D uncertain. Per the germline V gene, CDR1 is MGHRA and CDR2 is YSYEKL. This CDR3 is built from 14 residues. V was cut by 4 bases and J by 2 bases, with 11 bases left in between. The CDR3 spells CASSLINENYGYTF. Here the CDR3 DNA reads TGCGCCAGCAGCCTTATAAACGAGAACTATGGCTACACCTTC.

The chain carries TRBV6-5 and TRBJ1-1; 11 bases agree with TRBD1. Germline values: CDR1 MNHEY, CDR2 SVGAGI. J was trimmed by 5 bases and V by 4 bases; bases with no gene match: 0. The CDR3 loop spans 13 amino acids. CDR3 nucleotide sequence: TGTGCCAGCAGTTGGGACAGGGGGACTGAAGCTTTCTTT. Translation: CASSWDRGTEAFF.

The V and J genes are TRBV3-1 (or the pseudogene TRBV3-2) and TRBJ1-5; D is unclear. This CDR3 contains 15 residues. From germline, CDR1 is LGHDT and CDR2 YNNKEL (reference sequence). The germline V and J ends were trimmed by 0 bases and 3 bases, with 9 bases remaining between them. The CDR3: CASSQDAHYNQPQHF. As DNA, the CDR3 is TGTGCCAGCAGCCAAGATGCTCATTACAATCAGCCCCAGCATTTT.